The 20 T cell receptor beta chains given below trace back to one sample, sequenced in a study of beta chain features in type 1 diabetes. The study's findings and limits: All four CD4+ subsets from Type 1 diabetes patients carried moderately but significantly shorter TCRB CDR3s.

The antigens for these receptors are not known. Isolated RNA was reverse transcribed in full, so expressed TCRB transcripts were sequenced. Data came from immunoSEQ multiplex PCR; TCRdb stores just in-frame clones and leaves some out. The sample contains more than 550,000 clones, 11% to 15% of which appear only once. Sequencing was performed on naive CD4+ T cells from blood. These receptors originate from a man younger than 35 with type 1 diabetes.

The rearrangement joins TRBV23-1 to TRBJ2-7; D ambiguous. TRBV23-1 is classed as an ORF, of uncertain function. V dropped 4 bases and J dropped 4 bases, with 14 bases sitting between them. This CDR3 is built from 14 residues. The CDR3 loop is CASSLPSLGYEQYF. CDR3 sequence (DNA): TGCGCCAGCAGTCTCCCGAGTTTAGGTTACGAGCAGTACTTC.

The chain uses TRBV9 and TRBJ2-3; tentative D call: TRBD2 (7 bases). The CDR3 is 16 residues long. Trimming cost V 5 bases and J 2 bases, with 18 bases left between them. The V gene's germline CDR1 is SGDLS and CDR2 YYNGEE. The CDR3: CASSETPGGPTDTQYF. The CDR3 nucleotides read TGTGCCAGCAGTGAGACTCCGGGGGGCCCCACAGATACGCAGTATTTT. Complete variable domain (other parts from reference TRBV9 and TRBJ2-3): DSGVTQTPKHLITATGQRVTLRCSPRSGDLSVYWYQQSLDQGLQFLIQYYNGEERAKGNILERFSAQQFPDLHSELNLSSLELGDSALYFCASSETPGGPTDTQYFGPGTRLTVL.

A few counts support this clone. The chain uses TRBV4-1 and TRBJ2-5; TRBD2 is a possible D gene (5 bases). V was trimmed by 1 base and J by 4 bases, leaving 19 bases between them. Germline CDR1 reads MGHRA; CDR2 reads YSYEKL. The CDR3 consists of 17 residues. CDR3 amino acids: CASSQVVSDNLGETQYF. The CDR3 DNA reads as TGCGCCAGCAGCCAAGTAGTTAGCGATAACCTTGGAGAGACCCAGTACTTC.

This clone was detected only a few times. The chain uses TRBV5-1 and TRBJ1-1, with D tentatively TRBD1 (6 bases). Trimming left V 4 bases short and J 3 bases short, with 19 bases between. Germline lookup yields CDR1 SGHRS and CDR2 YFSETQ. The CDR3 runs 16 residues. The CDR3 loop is CASSPPGQQGDTEAFF. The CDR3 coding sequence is TGCGCCAGCAGCCCCCCGGGACAACAGGGCGACACTGAAGCTTTCTTT.

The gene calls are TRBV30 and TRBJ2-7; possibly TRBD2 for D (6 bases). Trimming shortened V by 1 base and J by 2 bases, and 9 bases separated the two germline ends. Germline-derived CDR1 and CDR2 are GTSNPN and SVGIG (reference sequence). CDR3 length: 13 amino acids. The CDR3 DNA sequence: TGTGCCTGGAGTGGAGGGACTCCCTACGAGCAGTACTTC. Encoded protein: CAWSGGTPYEQYF.

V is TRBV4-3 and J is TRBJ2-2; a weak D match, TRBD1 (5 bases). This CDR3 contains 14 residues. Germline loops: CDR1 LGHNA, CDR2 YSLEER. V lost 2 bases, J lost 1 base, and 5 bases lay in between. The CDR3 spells CASSQTGNTGELFF. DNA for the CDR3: TGCGCCAGCAGCCAAACAGGGAACACCGGGGAGCTGTTTTTT.

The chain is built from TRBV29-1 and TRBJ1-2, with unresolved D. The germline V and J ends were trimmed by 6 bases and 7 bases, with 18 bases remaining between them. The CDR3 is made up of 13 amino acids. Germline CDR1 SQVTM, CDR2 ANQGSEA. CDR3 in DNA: TGCAGCGTCGGTCAACCATCTATTCGTGGCTACACCTTC. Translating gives CSVGQPSIRGYTF.

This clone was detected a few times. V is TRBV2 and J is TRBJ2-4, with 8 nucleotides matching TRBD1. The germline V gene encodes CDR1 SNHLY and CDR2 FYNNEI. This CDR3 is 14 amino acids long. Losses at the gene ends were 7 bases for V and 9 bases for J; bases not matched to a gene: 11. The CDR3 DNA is TGTGCCAGCATGGATGGGACAGGTGTCGGCATTCAGTACTTC. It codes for CASMDGTGVGIQYF.

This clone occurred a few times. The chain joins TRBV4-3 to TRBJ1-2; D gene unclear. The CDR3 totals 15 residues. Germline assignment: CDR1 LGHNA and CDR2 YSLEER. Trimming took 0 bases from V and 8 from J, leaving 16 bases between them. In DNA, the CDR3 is TGCGCCAGCAGCCAAGAAACCAGCCCCTCTGCGGGCTACACCTTC. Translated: CASSQETSPSAGYTF.

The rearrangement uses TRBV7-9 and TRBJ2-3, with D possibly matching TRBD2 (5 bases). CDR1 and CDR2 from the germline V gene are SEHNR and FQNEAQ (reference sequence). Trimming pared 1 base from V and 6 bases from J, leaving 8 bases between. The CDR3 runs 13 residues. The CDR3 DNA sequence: TGTGCCAGCAGCTTAGGGTGGAGGGATACGCAGTATTTT. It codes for CASSLGWRDTQYF.

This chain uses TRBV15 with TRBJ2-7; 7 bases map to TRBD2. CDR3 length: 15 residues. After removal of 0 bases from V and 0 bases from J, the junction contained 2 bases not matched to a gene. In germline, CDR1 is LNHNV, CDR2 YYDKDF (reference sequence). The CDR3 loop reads CATSREGTTSYEQYF. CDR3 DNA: TGTGCCACCAGCAGAGAGGGGACTACCTCCTACGAGCAGTACTTC.

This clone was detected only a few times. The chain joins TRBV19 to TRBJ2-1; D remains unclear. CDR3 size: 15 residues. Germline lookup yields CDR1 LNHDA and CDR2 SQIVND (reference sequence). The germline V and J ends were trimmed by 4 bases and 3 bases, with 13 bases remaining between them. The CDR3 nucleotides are TGTGCCAGTAGTAAGTCAGAGTCCCGCTACAATGAGCAGTTCTTC. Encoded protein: CASSKSESRYNEQFF.

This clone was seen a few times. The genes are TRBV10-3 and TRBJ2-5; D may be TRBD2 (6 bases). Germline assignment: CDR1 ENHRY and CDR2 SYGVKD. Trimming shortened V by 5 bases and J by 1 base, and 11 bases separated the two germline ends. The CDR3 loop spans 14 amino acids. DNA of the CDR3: TGTGCCATCAGTCCGGGAGCGAGCCAAGAGACCCAGTACTTC. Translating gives CAISPGASQETQYF.

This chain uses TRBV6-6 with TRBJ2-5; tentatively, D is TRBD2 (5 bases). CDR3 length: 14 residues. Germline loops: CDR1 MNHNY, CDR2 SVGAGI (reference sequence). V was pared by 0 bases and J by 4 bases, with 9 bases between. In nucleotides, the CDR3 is TGTGCCAGCAGTTACTCCGGGGAGCCAGAGACCCAGTACTTC. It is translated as CASSYSGEPETQYF.

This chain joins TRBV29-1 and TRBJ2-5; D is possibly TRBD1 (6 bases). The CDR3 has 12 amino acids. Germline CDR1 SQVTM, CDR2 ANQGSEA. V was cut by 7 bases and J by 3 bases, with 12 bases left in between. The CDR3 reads CSAQGGEETQYF. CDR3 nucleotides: TGCAGCGCACAGGGTGGGGAAGAGACCCAGTACTTC. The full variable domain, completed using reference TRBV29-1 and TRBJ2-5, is SAVISQKPSRDICQRGTSLTIQCQVDSQVTMMFWYRQQPGQSLTLIATANQGSEATYESGFVIDKFPISRPNLTFSTLTVSNMSPEDSSIYLCSAQGGEETQYFGPGTRLLVL.

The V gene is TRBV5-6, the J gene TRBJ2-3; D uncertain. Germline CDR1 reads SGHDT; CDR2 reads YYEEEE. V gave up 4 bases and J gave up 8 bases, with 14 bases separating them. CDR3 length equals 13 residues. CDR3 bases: TGTGCCAGCAGCGTGGTCCAAAGTGGTACGCAGTATTTT. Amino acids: CASSVVQSGTQYF.

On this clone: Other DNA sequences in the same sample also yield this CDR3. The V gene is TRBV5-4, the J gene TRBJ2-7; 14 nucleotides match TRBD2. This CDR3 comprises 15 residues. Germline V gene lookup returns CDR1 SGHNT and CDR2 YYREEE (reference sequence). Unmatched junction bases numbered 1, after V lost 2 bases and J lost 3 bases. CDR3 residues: CASSLGTSGSYEQYF. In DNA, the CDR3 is TGTGCCAGCAGCTTAGGGACTAGCGGGAGCTACGAGCAGTACTTC.

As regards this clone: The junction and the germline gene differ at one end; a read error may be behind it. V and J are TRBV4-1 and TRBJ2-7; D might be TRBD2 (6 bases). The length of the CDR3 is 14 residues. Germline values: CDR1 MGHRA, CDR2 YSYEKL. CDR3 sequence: CASSQVLSQAGRDF. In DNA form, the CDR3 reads TGCGCCAGCAGCCAAGTTCTTTCCCAAGCGGGCCGGGACTTC.

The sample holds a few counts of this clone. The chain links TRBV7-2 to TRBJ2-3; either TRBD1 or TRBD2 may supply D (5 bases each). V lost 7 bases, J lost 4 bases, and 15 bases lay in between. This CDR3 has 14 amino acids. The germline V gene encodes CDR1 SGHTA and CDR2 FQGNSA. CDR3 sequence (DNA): TGTGCCAGCAACCTCTTCGGGGCCGCAGATACGCAGTATTTT. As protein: CASNLFGAADTQYF.

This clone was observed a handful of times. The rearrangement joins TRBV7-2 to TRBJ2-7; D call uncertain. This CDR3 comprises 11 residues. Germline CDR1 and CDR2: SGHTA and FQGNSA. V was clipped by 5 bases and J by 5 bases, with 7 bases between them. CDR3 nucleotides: TGTGCCAGCAGCCCTCGGAACGAGCAGTACTTC. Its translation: CASSPRNEQYF.